This T cell receptor (beta chain) was profiled in a study of glioma-infiltrating T cells. Study overall: Dexamethasone exposure before glioma surgery was limited to six or fewer days. Whole-study findings and limits: Very few CDR3 sequences were shared between tissue and blood. A blood CDR3 motif signature was depleted in highly divergent patients.

CDR3 size: 15 residues. The ends lost 4 bases at V and 4 bases at J; junction bases unmatched: 7. The germline V gene has CDR1 MNHEY and CDR2 SMNVEV (reference sequence). This clonotype was seen ten or more times. Its antigen is as yet unknown. The iRepertoire nested amplicon-rescue multiplex PCR amplified TCR alpha and beta CDR3s from RNA. TCRdb used MiXCR to reprocess the multiplex PCR reads, holding one entry per CDR3 protein. The profile shows around 350,000 distinct CDR3 sequences, more than 35% of them singletons. The TCR comes from a human donor with low-grade glioma or glioblastoma, undergoing nonglioma brain surgery, or in good health (not recorded which). Specimen: glioma tissue, nonneoplastic brain tissue, or PBMCs (not recorded which). The V gene is TRBV27, the J gene TRBJ2-7, with 10 bases identical to TRBD2. Here the CDR3 DNA reads TGTGCCAGCAGTTCACTAGCGGGATCTTCTTACGAGCAGTACTTC. Amino acids: CASSSLAGSSYEQYF.